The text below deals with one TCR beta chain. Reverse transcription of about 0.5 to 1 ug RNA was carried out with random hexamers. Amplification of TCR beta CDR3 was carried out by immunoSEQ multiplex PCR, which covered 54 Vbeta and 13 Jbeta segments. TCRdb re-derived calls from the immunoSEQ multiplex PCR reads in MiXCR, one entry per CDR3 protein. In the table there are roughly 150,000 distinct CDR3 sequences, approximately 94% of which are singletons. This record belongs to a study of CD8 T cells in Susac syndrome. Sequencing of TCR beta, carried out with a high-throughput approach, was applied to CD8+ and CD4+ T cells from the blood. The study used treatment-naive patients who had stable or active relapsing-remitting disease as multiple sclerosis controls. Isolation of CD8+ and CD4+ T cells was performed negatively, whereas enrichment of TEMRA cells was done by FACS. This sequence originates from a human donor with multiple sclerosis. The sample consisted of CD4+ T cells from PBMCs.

The CDR3 sequence is CASSQGGGHVQDEQFF. CDR3 bases: TGTGCCAGCAGTCAGGGCGGCGGACACGTTCAGGATGAGCAGTTCTTC. The chain has TRBV2 and TRBJ2-1; D perhaps matches TRBD1 (5 bases). Germline CDR1 reads SNHLY; CDR2 reads FYNNEI. V lost 5 bases and J lost 8, with 22 bases in between. There are 16 residues in the CDR3.